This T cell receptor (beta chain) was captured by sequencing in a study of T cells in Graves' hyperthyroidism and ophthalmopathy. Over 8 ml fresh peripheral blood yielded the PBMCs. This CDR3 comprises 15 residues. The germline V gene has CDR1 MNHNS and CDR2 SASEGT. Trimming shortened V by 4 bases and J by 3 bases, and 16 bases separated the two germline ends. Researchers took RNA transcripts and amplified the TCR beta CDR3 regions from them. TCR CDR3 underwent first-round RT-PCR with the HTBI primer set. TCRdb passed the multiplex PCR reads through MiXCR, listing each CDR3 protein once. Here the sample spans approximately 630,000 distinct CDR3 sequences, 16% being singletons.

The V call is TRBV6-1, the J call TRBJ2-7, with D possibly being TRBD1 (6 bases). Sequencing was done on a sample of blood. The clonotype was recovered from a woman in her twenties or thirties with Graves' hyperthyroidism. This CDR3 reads CASSVLGGRGYEQYF. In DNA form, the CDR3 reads TGTGCCAGCAGTGTATTAGGAGGCAGGGGCTACGAGCAGTACTTC.